A single T cell receptor (beta chain) is shown here with its context. Antigen specificity is unknown. V was trimmed by 2 bases and J by 6 bases, leaving 17 bases between them. This CDR3 has 15 amino acids. The germline V gene encodes CDR1 MNHEY and CDR2 SMNVEV (reference sequence). Sequencing was performed with immunoSEQ multiplex PCR; in TCRdb, only in-frame clones are kept and a portion is missing. The sample shows approximately 85,000 clones, 85% to 95% of them seen only once. This sample stems from a study of graft-versus-host responses after intestinal transplantation. As for the study in general: Induction using anti-thymocyte globulin, followed by tacrolimus and steroids for roughly 3 years, was given to all recipients.

Study results and limitations: The recipient marrow held GvH clones, and some of them showed up first in ileum or blood.

This chain connects TRBV27 to TRBJ2-7; a possible D gene is TRBD1 (5 bases). The TCR comes from a human donor who was the organ donor for an intestinal transplant. The sequences come from unstimulated CD8+ T cells sorted from spleen or lymph node cells, collected before transplant. CDR3 nucleotide sequence: TGTGCCAGCAGTTTAGGGCAGGGCCGCATAATCGAGCAGTACTTC. Protein: CASSLGQGRIIEQYF.